In its sample, the clone carrying this T cell receptor (beta chain) was seen a few times. This specimen comes from a study of T-cell memory formation after mild COVID-19. Trimming cost V 0 bases and J 7 bases; bases outside gene matches: 4. CDR3 length: 14 amino acids. Germline V CDR1 and CDR2: SGDLS, YYNGEE. The TCR alpha and TCR beta cDNA libraries, bearing sample barcodes and UMIs, were generated by 5'RACE using constant-segment primers. From the 5' RACE reads, TCRdb called clonotypes with MiXCR, one entry per CDR3 protein. This sample has tens of thousands of distinct CDR3 sequences, with around 13% found just once.

This receptor was identified in an adult woman who had mild COVID-19 (a few samples of this study predate the infection). Cell type and time point are not known. Sequencing was performed on PBMCs or a T cell subset sorted from them (not recorded which). The V call is TRBV9, the J call TRBJ1-1, with 9 bases lining up with TRBD1. CDR3 bases: TGTGCCAGCAGCGTAGGAACAGGGGGCAATGAAGCTTTCTTT. Translation: CASSVGTGGNEAFF.